The sequence of this T cell receptor (beta chain) was determined in a study of brain T cells in children with intractable seizures. The CDR3 runs to 16 residues. Unmatched junction bases numbered 6, after V lost 2 bases and J lost 1 base. Per the germline V gene, CDR1 is MGHRA and CDR2 is YSYEKL. Repertoires were generated with immunoSEQ multiplex PCR, while TCRdb's copy carries only in-frame clones and drops some. The sample includes around 80,000 clones, under 95% of them seen just once. The sample was peripheral blood, taken at surgery. The origin of this receptor is a girl aged 2 to 10 with Rasmussen encephalitis and intractable seizures. V is TRBV4-1 and J is TRBJ1-1; TRBD1 matches at 8 bases. The CDR3 spells CASSQRDRGANTEAFF. CDR3 nucleotides: TGCGCCAGCAGCCAAAGAGACAGGGGAGCGAACACTGAAGCTTTCTTT.